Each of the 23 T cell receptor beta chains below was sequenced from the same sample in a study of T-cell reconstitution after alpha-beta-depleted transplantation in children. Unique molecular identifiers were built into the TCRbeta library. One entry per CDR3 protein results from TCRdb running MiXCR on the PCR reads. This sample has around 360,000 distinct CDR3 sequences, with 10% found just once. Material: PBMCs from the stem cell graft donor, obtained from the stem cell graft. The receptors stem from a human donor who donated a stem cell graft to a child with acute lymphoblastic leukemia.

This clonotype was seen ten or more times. The CDR3 is CASSLRLDSTYNEQFF. The CDR3 DNA follows: TGTGCCAGCAGCTTGCGTCTTGACAGTACCTACAATGAGCAGTTCTTC. The chain has TRBV5-5 and TRBJ2-1, with D tentatively TRBD1 (5 bases). Germline V gene lookup returns CDR1 SGHKS and CDR2 YYEKEE (reference sequence). V was cut by 1 base and J by 2 bases, with 13 bases left in between. This CDR3 spans 16 amino acids.

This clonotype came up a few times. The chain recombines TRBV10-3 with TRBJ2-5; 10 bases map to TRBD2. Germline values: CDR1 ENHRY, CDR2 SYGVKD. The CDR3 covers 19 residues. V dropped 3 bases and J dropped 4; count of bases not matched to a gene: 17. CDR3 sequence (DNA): TGTGCCATCAGTGACCCTAGCGGGGGAACACGAAAGAGCCCAGAGACCCAGTACTTC. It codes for CAISDPSGGTRKSPETQYF.

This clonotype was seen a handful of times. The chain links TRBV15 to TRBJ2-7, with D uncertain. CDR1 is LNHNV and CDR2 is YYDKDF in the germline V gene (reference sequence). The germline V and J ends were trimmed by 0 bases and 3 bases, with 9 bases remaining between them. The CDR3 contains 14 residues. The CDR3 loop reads CATSRDWAVYEQYF. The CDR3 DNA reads TGTGCCACCAGCAGAGATTGGGCAGTCTACGAGCAGTACTTC.

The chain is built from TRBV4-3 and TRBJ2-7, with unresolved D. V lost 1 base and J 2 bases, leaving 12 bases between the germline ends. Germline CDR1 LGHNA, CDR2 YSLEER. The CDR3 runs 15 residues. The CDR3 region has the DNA TGCGCCAGCAGCCAAGGATGGGCTGGAGCCTACGAGCAGTACTTC. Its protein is CASSQGWAGAYEQYF.

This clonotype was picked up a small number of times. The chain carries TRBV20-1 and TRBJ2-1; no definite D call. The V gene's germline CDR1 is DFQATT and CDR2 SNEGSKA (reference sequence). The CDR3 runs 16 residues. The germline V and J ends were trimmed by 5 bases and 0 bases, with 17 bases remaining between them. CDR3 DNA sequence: TGCAGTGCTCCTCACCCGGGCTTAAGCTCCTACAATGAGCAGTTCTTC. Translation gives CSAPHPGLSSYNEQFF.

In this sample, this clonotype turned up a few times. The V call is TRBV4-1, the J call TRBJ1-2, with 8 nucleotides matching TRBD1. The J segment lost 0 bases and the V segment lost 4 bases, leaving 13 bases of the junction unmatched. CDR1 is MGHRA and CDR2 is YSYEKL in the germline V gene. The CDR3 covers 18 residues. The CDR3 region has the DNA TGCGCCAGCAGCCCCCGAGAGGGGCCACAGGGGGCTAACTATGGCTACACCTTC. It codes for CASSPREGPQGANYGYTF.

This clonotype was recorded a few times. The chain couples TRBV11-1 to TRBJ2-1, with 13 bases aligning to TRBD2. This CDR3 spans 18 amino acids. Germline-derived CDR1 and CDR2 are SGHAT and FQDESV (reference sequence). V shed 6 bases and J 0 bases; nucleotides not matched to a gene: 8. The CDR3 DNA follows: TGTGCCAGCAGGGGGACTAGCGGGACCCGAAACTCCTACAATGAGCAGTTCTTC. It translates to CASRGTSGTRNSYNEQFF.

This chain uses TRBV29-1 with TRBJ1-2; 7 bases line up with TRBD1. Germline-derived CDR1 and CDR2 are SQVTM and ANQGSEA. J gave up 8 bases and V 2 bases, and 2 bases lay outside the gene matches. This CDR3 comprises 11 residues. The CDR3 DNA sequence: TGCAGCGTTGAAATGACAGGGGGCTACACCTTC. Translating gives CSVEMTGGYTF.

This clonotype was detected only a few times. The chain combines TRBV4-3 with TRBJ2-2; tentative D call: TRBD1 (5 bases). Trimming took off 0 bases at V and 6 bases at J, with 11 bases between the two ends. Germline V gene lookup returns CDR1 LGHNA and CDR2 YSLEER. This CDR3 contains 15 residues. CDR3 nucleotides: TGCGCCAGCAGCCAAGACGACAGTCTTTCCGGGGAGCTGTTTTTT. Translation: CASSQDDSLSGELFF.

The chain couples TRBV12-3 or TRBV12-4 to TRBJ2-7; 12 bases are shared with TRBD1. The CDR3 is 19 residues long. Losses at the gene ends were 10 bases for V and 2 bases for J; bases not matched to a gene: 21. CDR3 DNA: TGTGCCATCAGCCCGGCCGGGACAGGGGGCACCGAATGGGCCTACGAGCAGTACTTC. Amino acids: CAISPAGTGGTEWAYEQYF.

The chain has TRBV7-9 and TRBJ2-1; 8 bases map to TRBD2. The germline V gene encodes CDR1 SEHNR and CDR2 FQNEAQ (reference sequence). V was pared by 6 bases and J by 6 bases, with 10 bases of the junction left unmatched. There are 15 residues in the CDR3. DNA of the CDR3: TGTGCCAGCAGGGTCAGCGGGGGCTTAGGCAATGAGCAGTTCTTC. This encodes CASRVSGGLGNEQFF.

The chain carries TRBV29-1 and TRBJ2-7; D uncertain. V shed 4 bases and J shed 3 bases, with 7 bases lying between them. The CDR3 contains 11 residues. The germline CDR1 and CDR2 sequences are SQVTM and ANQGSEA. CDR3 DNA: TGCAGCGTTGGGAAAAACTACGAGCAGTACTTC. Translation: CSVGKNYEQYF.

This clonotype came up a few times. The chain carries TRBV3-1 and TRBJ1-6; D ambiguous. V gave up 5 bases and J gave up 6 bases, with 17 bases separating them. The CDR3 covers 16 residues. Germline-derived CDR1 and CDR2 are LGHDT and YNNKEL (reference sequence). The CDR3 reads CASSGIAKGSNSPLHF. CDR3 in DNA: TGTGCCAGCAGCGGCATCGCTAAGGGATCTAATTCACCCCTCCACTTT.

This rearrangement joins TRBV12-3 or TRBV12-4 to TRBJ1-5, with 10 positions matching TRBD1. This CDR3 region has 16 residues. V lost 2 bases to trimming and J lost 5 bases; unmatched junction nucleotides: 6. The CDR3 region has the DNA TGTGCCAGCAGTTTATTGGGACAGGGGTTCGATCAGCCCCAGCATTTT. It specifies CASSLLGQGFDQPQHF.

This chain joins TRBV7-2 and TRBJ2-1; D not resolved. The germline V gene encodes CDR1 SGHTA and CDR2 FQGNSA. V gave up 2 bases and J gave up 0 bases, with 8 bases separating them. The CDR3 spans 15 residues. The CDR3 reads CASSLQWNSYNEQFF. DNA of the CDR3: TGTGCCAGCAGCTTACAGTGGAACTCCTACAATGAGCAGTTCTTC.

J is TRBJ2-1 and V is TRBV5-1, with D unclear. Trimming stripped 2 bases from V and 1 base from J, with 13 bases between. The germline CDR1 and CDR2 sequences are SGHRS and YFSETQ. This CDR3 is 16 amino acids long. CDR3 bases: TGCGCCAGCAGCTTTCGGACGGACGAGTCCTACAATGAGCAGTTCTTC. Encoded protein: CASSFRTDESYNEQFF.

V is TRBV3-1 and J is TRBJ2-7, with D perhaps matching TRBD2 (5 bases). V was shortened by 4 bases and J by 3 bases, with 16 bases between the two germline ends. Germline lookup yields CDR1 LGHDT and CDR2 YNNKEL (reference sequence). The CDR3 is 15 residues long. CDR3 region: CASSPPLLGVYEQYF. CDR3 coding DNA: TGTGCCAGCAGCCCCCCCTTACTAGGAGTCTACGAGCAGTACTTC.

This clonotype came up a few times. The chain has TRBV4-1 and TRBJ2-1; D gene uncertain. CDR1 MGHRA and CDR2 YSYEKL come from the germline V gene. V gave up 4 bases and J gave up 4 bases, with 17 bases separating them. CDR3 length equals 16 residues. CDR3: CASSPTFDDGYNEQFF. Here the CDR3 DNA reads TGCGCCAGCAGCCCGACATTCGATGACGGGTACAATGAGCAGTTCTTC.

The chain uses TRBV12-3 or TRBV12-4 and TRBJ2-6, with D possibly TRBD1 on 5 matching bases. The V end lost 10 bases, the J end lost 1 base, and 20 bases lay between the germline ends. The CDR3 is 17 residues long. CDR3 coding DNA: TGTGCCATCTGCACAGGTCCCAAAAGGTCTGGGGCCAACGTCCTGACTTTC. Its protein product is CAICTGPKRSGANVLTF.

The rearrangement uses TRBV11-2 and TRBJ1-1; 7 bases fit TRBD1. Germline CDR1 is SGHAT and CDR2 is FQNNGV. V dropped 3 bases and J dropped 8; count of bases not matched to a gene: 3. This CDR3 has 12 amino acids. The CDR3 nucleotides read TGTGCCAGCAGCTTCGCGGACAGGGAAGCTTTCTTT. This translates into CASSFADREAFF.

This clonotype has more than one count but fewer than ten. The CDR3 DNA is TGCAGTGCTAGAGGGGGGACTTATCAGCCCCAGCATTTT. Translation: CSARGGTYQPQHF. This chain connects TRBV20-1 to TRBJ1-5; D is possibly TRBD1 (5 bases). Germline V CDR1 and CDR2: DFQATT, SNEGSKA (reference sequence). This CDR3 spans 13 amino acids. The V end was cut by 1 base, the J end by 5 bases, with 9 bases between.

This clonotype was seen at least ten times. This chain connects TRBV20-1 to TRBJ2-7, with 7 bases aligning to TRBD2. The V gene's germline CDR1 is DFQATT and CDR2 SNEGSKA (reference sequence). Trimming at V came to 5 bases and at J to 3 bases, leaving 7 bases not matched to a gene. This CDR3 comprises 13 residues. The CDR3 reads CSARGRDDYEQYF. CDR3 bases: TGCAGTGCTCGAGGGAGGGATGACTACGAGCAGTACTTC.

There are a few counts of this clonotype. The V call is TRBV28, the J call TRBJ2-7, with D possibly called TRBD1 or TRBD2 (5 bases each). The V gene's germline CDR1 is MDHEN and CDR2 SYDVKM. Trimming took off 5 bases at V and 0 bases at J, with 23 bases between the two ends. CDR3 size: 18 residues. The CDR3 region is CASSPRGTENIGSYEQYF. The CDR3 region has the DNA TGTGCCAGCAGTCCCCGAGGGACGGAGAATATTGGCTCCTACGAGCAGTACTTC. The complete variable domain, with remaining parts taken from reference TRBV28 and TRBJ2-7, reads DVKVTQSSRYLVKRTGEKVFLECVQDMDHENMFWYRQDPGLGLRLIYFSYDVKMKEKGDIPEGYSVSREKKERFSLILESASTNQTSMYLCASSPRGTENIGSYEQYFGPGTRLTVT.